This T cell receptor (beta chain) emerged from a study of blood T cell repertoires in COVID-19. Unmatched junction bases numbered 20, after V lost 6 bases and J lost 0 bases. The CDR3 extends over 20 amino acids. From germline, CDR1 is MDHEN and CDR2 SYDVKM. TCRdb's copy holds only in-frame clones and misses some; the assay was immunoSEQ multiplex PCR. The repertoire holds approximately 45,000 clones, with about 90% as singletons. The clonotype comes from a woman older than 75 with COVID-19, enrolled during active disease. Material for sequencing was peripheral blood. The rearrangement uses TRBV28 and TRBJ2-1, with TRBD2 identical over 7 bases. The CDR3 spells CASRPFPRERVVGSYNEQFF. As DNA, the CDR3 is TGTGCCAGCAGGCCCTTTCCGCGGGAGCGGGTCGTGGGCTCCTACAATGAGCAGTTCTTC.